Sequencing of this TCR beta chain was carried out in a study of blood T cell repertoires in COVID-19. At the level of the study: COVID-19 samples, acute and convalescent, were from the United States, Italy and Spain. Sources were T cells, B-cell-depleted T cells, or PBMCs; the material itself was cDNA or gDNA.

Participants spanned ages roughly 18 to 95 years and resided in 20 to 30 US areas. This clone was detected only once. Per the original data handling: Estimates of nucleated cell counts were drawn from the amplification of reference gene primers. Data came from immunoSEQ multiplex PCR; TCRdb stores just in-frame clones and leaves some out. Clone size and V and J calls were adopted from that table, with D and trimming inferred from the DNA. The table has some 150,000 clones, 88% seen once. The CDR3 has 15 residues. Germline-derived CDR1 and CDR2 are SGHAT and FQNNGV. The junction had 9 bases not matched to a gene; V was cut back by 5 bases and J by 6 bases.

Sequencing was carried out using PBMCs or T cells enriched from blood (not recorded which). The clonotype was recovered from a young woman with acute COVID-19. This sequence joins TRBV11-2 and TRBJ2-7, with 11 positions matching TRBD2. CDR3 amino acids: CASSDLAGGDAEQYF. The CDR3 DNA is TGTGCCAGCAGCGATCTAGCGGGAGGAGACGCCGAGCAGTACTTC.